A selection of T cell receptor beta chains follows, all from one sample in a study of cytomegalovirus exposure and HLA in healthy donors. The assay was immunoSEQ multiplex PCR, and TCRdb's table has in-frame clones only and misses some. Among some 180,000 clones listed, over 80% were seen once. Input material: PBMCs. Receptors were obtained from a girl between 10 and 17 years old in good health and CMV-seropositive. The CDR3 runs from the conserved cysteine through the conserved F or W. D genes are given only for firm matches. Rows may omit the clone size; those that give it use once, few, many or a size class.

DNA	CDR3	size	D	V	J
TGTGCCAGCAGTTACGTTAACGAGCAGTACTTC	CASSYVNEQYF	NA	NA	TRBV6-6	TRBJ2-7
TGTGCCAGCAGCACGGGACTAGCGGGAGACGAGCAGTACTTC	CASSTGLAGDEQYF	NA	TRBD2	TRBV5-4	TRBJ2-7
TGTGCCAGCAGTGATCTGGGAGTCGGCAATCAGCCCCAGCATTTT	CASSDLGVGNQPQHF	NA	NA	TRBV25-1	TRBJ1-5
TGTGCCAGCAGTTACTGGACTAGCGGGATGAACGAGCAGTACTTC	CASSYWTSGMNEQYF	NA	TRBD2	TRBV6-5	TRBJ2-7
TGTGCCAGCCTATCGTCCTGGGCTGGGTCGCTATTGACAGGGAAAGGGCAGCCCCAGCATTTT	CASLSSWAGSLLTGKGQPQHF	NA	TRBD1	TRBV28	TRBJ1-5
TGTGCCACCAGCAGAGCCGGGACTTCCACCGGGGAGCTGTTTTTT	CATSRAGTSTGELFF	NA	NA	TRBV15	TRBJ2-2
TGCGCCAGCGGACTATCCGGGAGCGCTTCCGGTACGCAGTATTTT	CASGLSGSASGTQYF	NA	NA	TRBV5-1	TRBJ2-3
TGTGCCAGCAGTTACTCCGACCGGGGCACCGGGGAGCTGTTTTTT	CASSYSDRGTGELFF	once	NA	TRBV6-5	TRBJ2-2
TGTGCCAGCAGCTGGACGGGATACCTTAGCACAGATACGCAGTATTTT	CASSWTGYLSTDTQYF	NA	NA	TRBV5-6	TRBJ2-3
TGTGCCTGGAGCCCGGGACTAGCGCCTGGGGATACGCAGTATTTT	CAWSPGLAPGDTQYF	NA	TRBD2	TRBV30	TRBJ2-3
TGTGCCAGCAGCTTAACCCGGACAGGGAGCTCCTACGAGCAGTACTTC	CASSLTRTGSSYEQYF	once	TRBD1	TRBV7-2	TRBJ2-7
TGTGCCAGCAGTCGGGGATTAGAGGGAGCCCAGTACTTC	CASSRGLEGAQYF	NA	NA	TRBV27	TRBJ2-5
TGTGCCAGCCAGGGACTATCAATTTACAATGAGCAGTTCTTC	CASQGLSIYNEQFF	NA	TRBD2	TRBV27	TRBJ2-1
TGCAGCGTTGCTACCGACAGGGGACACAATGAGCAGTTCTTC	CSVATDRGHNEQFF	NA	TRBD1	TRBV29-1	TRBJ2-1
TGTGCCAGCAGTCTACCCCAGGCCAGTTTTTGGTATTTT	CASSLPQASFWYF	NA	NA	TRBV2	TRBJ2-3
TGCAGCGTTGAACTAGCGGACTACGAGCAGTACTTC	CSVELADYEQYF	NA	TRBD2	TRBV29-1	TRBJ2-7
TGTGCCAGCTCCTCGAGGGAAAAAACTGAAGCTTTCTTT	CASSSREKTEAFF	NA	NA	TRBV18	TRBJ1-1
TGTGCTAGTGGTTGGGTCCCAAGCGGGGCCCCCTACGAGCAGTACTTC	CASGWVPSGAPYEQYF	NA	TRBD2	TRBV12-5	TRBJ2-7
TGTGCCACCAGCAGAGATAAGGCGGGAGGGCCACGAGAGCAGTACTTC	CATSRDKAGGPREQYF	NA	TRBD2	TRBV15	TRBJ2-7
TGTGCCAGCAGACCCCCCAGAGGTGAGCAGTTCTTC	CASRPPRGEQFF	NA	NA	TRBV6-5	TRBJ2-1
TGTGCCTGGTCCGGGACTAGCGGGAAGGTGTTGGGCACAGATACGCAGTATTTT	CAWSGTSGKVLGTDTQYF	NA	TRBD2	TRBV30	TRBJ2-3
TGTGCCAGCAGCTTAATATTAGAAGAGACCCAGTACTTC	CASSLILEETQYF	NA	NA	TRBV7-3	TRBJ2-5
TGTGCCAGCAGGCTCGGGTCCTCCTACGAGCAGTACTTC	CASRLGSSYEQYF	NA	NA	TRBV6-1	TRBJ2-7
TGTGCCAGCAAGCGAGAAGAGACCCAGTACTTC	CASKREETQYF	once	NA	TRBV2	TRBJ2-5
TGCAGCGTTTTGTCCGGGATCACTGAAGCTTTCTTT	CSVLSGITEAFF	NA	NA	TRBV29-1	TRBJ1-1
TGTGCCAGTAGGACAGGGTCCACAGATACGCAGTATTTT	CASRTGSTDTQYF	NA	TRBD1	TRBV19	TRBJ2-3
TGTGCTAGTGGTTTTAGGCGACTAGCGGGTGGAGGCGAGCAGTACTTC	CASGFRRLAGGGEQYF	NA	TRBD2	TRBV12-5	TRBJ2-7
TGTGCCAGCAGCTTAGGTCTAGCGGGAGGCAGCAATGAGCAGTTCTTC	CASSLGLAGGSNEQFF	NA	TRBD2	TRBV11-2	TRBJ2-1
TGTGCCAGTAGAAGCACGGGGGGTTTCCAGACCCAGTACTTC	CASRSTGGFQTQYF	NA	TRBD2	TRBV19	TRBJ2-5
TGTGCCAGCAAATCTCGGAGCTCCTACAATGAGCAGTTCTTC	CASKSRSSYNEQFF	few	NA	TRBV27	TRBJ2-1
TGTGCCAGTAGTAAATCGGGGTTGGGCACTGAAGCTTTCTTT	CASSKSGLGTEAFF	NA	NA	TRBV19	TRBJ1-1
TGTGCCAGCAGCTTGGCCGCGGGTGCGGGAGTGGTGGATGAGCAGTTCTTC	CASSLAAGAGVVDEQFF	NA	TRBD2	TRBV5-4	TRBJ2-1
TGTGCCAGTAATAAGGGACAGGGAGACGAGCAGTACTTC	CASNKGQGDEQYF	NA	TRBD1	TRBV19	TRBJ2-7
TGTGCCAGCAGTGAAAACCTTCTAAACAGGGTCGAGCAGTACTTC	CASSENLLNRVEQYF	NA	NA	TRBV25-1	TRBJ2-7
TGTGCCAGCAGTGAAGCGCAAGCTTGGACTAGCGGGAGTCTAAACGAGCAGTACTTC	CASSEAQAWTSGSLNEQYF	few	TRBD2	TRBV2	TRBJ2-7
TGTGCCACCAGCAGAGGGATGACAGGGGCAGCTTTCTTT	CATSRGMTGAAFF	NA	TRBD1	TRBV15	TRBJ1-1
TGCAGCGTTGAATCGGGGGACCGTTCACAGGCCTATGGCTACACCTTC	CSVESGDRSQAYGYTF	NA	NA	TRBV29-1	TRBJ1-2
TGTGCCAGCAGTGAAGGCGAGGGGGCTAAACTGTTTTTT	CASSEGEGAKLFF	NA	TRBD1	TRBV6-1	TRBJ1-4
TGTGCCAGCAGCTTAGATACTCGAGTCTCTGGGGCCAACGTCCTGACTTTC	CASSLDTRVSGANVLTF	once	NA	TRBV11-2	TRBJ2-6
TGCGCCAGCAGCTTTCCAGGGGAGACCCAGTACTTC	CASSFPGETQYF	NA	NA	TRBV5-1	TRBJ2-5
TGTGCCAGCAGCTTGGCCGGGACAGGGCTGAACACTGAAGCTTTCTTT	CASSLAGTGLNTEAFF	NA	TRBD1	TRBV7-8	TRBJ1-1
TGCGCCAGCAGCCTGAGCACAGATACGCAGTATTTT	CASSLSTDTQYF	NA	NA	TRBV5-1	TRBJ2-3
TGTGCCAGCAGCAAAGGACAGTCCTATGGCTACACCTTC	CASSKGQSYGYTF	NA	NA	TRBV6-5	TRBJ1-2
TGTGCCAGCAGCCTCCCGTACAGGGGAAGGAAAAAACTGTTTTTT	CASSLPYRGRKKLFF	NA	TRBD1	TRBV11-2	TRBJ1-4
TGTGCCAGCAGCTTAGCCGCGAGGAACACCGGGGAGCTGTTTTTT	CASSLAARNTGELFF	NA	NA	TRBV11-3	TRBJ2-2
TGTGCCAGCAGCCAGCCTCTAGCGCGCTCCTACGAGCAGTACTTC	CASSQPLARSYEQYF	NA	NA	TRBV27	TRBJ2-7
TGTGCCAGCAGCTTAAGCGACCAAGAGACCCAGTACTTC	CASSLSDQETQYF	few	NA	TRBV7-3	TRBJ2-5
TGTGCCAGCAGCTTGGCCGGGAAGGGAATACACCCCCTCCACTTT	CASSLAGKGIHPLHF	NA	NA	TRBV5-6	TRBJ1-6
TGTGCCAGCAGTAGCGGGAGACTGGAGACCCAGTACTTC	CASSSGRLETQYF	NA	TRBD2	TRBV9	TRBJ2-5
TGTGCCAGCAGCTTAAGGGGACTAGCTGGCACCGGGGAGCTGTTTTTT	CASSLRGLAGTGELFF	few	TRBD2	TRBV7-9	TRBJ2-2
TGTGCCAGCAGCCTCCGTCCGGGAGCGGATTTGGGCACAGATACGCAGTATTTT	CASSLRPGADLGTDTQYF	NA	NA	TRBV11-2	TRBJ2-3
TGTGCCACCAGCAGAGGGCAGGGTAATGGGTACGGGACCCAGTACTTC	CATSRGQGNGYGTQYF	NA	NA	TRBV15	TRBJ2-5
TGCGCCAGCAGCTTGGAGAGTGAGCGGAAGCAGTTCTTC	CASSLESERKQFF	NA	NA	TRBV5-1	TRBJ2-1
TGTGCCAGCAGCTTAACGGGGGATAGCAATCAGCCCCAGCATTTT	CASSLTGDSNQPQHF	NA	NA	TRBV7-9	TRBJ1-5
TGTGCCAGCAGGACTAGCGGGAGGCCCCCGCTTCAAGAGACCCAGTACTTC	CASRTSGRPPLQETQYF	NA	TRBD2	TRBV27	TRBJ2-5
TGTGCCAGCAGCTTAAGTGCAGTCAACACTGAAGCTTTCTTT	CASSLSAVNTEAFF	once	NA	TRBV7-3	TRBJ1-1
TGTGCCAGCAGTAACAGGGGAAACGAGCAGTACTTC	CASSNRGNEQYF	NA	TRBD1	TRBV2	TRBJ2-7
TGTGCCAGTAGTACTGACTTGGTTGGGACTAGTTTAGATACGCAGTATTTT	CASSTDLVGTSLDTQYF	NA	TRBD2	TRBV19	TRBJ2-3
TGCGCCAGCAGTGAGATCCCGGGGGAGGAACGCGAGCAGTACTTC	CASSEIPGEEREQYF	NA	NA	TRBV10-2	TRBJ2-7